This T cell receptor beta chain was captured by sequencing in a study of breast tumors, draining lymph nodes, adjacent tissues. The CDR3 consists of 14 residues. V dropped 6 bases and J dropped 5; count of bases not matched to a gene: 5. Germline CDR1 is SNHLY and CDR2 is FYNNEI. This clonotype has just a few counts. TCRdb re-called the multiplex PCR reads with MiXCR, one entry per CDR3 protein. The sample contains about 14,000 distinct CDR3 sequences, around 59% of which appear only once. The source of this sequence is a female donor with breast cancer. Some clones in this sample may be carry-over from other donors' samples. The sample taken for sequencing was tumor-adjacent breast tissue. V and J are TRBV2 and TRBJ1-5; 9 bases match TRBD1. The CDR3 loop reads CASRPTGGHQPQHF. The DNA of the CDR3 is TGTGCCAGCAGGCCCACAGGGGGCCATCAGCCCCAGCATTTT.